The 5 T cell receptor beta chains listed next were all sequenced from one sample in a study of human T cells and chemical hapten exposure (dated by TCRdb to the early 2020s). The time point label on this specimen signifies: patch test 1, 2 weeks after DPC sensitization. The treatment or condition label of this sample denotes: therapeutic diphenylcyclopropenone sensitization with weekly scalp DPC. Library construction relied on RACE. Sequencing was performed on a NextSeq 500. TCRdb ran its own pipeline on the public reads, namely fastp trimming at Q25 and MiXCR clone calling, and kept in-frame beta chains. Rows with a matching CDR3 protein are joined into one entry that keeps the most common DNA and genes. Counted in this sample were around 120,000 distinct CDR3 sequences; around 15% of them appeared once. 0.8% to 1% of the sample is in the top ten clones. The sequencing used whole blood, collected in connection with sensitization to the hapten diphenylcyclopropenone (DPC). The receptors here all came from a man aged 18 to 35 with alopecia areata. Some clones in this sample may be carry-over from other donors' samples.

Only a few counts were recorded for this clonotype. The chain recombines TRBV7-9 with TRBJ2-1, with D possibly being TRBD1 (6 bases). Trimming took 5 bases from V and 6 from J, leaving 14 bases between them. CDR3 length: 14 residues. CDR1 and CDR2 from the germline V gene are SEHNR and FQNEAQ (reference sequence). The CDR3 DNA reads as TGTGCCAGCAGCCAAGTAATAGGGGGCAATGAGCAGTTCTTC. Protein sequence: CASSQVIGGNEQFF. Variable domain in full (rest from reference TRBV7-9 and TRBJ2-1): DTGVSQNPRHKITKRGQNVTFRCDPISEHNRLYWYRQTLGQGPEFLTYFQNEAQLEKSRLLSDRFSAERPKGSFSTLEIQRTEQGDSAMYLCASSQVIGGNEQFFGPGTRLTVL.

The sample holds many counts of this clonotype. This chain links TRBV28 with TRBJ1-5; 7 nucleotides line up with TRBD1. Germline CDR1 MDHEN, CDR2 SYDVKM. The V segment lost 6 bases and the J segment 1 base; nucleotides outside the gene matches: 6. This CDR3 is 15 amino acids long. This CDR3 is CASSVGTASNQPQHF. Here the CDR3 DNA reads TGTGCCAGCAGCGTTGGGACAGCAAGCAATCAGCCCCAGCATTTT.

This clonotype has a count of ten or more. The rearrangement links TRBV12-3 or TRBV12-4 to TRBJ2-1; no definite D call. Deletions cut 0 bases from V and 10 bases from J, with 4 bases between. The CDR3 consists of 11 residues. This chain's CDR3 is CASSLASEQFF. Written as DNA, the CDR3 is TGTGCCAGCAGTTTAGCCTCGGAGCAGTTCTTC.

The rearrangement links TRBV9 to TRBJ2-3, with D tentatively TRBD2 (5 bases). CDR1 is SGDLS and CDR2 is YYNGEE in the germline V gene. The CDR3 has 16 residues. V was pared by 2 bases and J by 0 bases, with 13 bases between. For the CDR3, the DNA is TGTGCCAGCAGCGTCAGTGAGAGGGTAAGCACAGATACGCAGTATTTT. As protein: CASSVSERVSTDTQYF.

This chain connects TRBV29-1 to TRBJ1-3; D remains ambiguous. Trimming removed 4 bases at V and 0 bases at J, with 7 bases between. This CDR3 spans 13 amino acids. Germline V lookup: CDR1 SQVTM, CDR2 ANQGSEA. CDR3 in amino acids: CSVGRSSGNTIYF. The CDR3, as DNA: TGCAGCGTTGGCCGGAGCTCTGGAAACACCATATATTTT.